This TCR beta chain was retrieved from a study of prognosis after radiotherapy for stage I lung cancer. Overall study findings and caveats: Clone counts measured for unique TCRs fell after stereotactic body radiation therapy, median 10,088 versus 6,861.

Patients were all node-negative on CT and PET/CT, lacking prior chemotherapy, radiotherapy or other malignancies. Concerning this clonotype itself: Its target is not known. It differs at one base from a far larger clone, so likely a read error. Lacking the conserved final phenylalanine or tryptophan, this CDR3 likely reflects a read error.

Two-round multiplex PCR, the amplification method, yielded TCR beta CDR3 from genomic DNA. Amplification in first-round PCR relied on primers specific to each TRBV and TRBJ gene. Universal primers were what the second PCR round used. MiXCR, run by TCRdb on the multiplex PCR reads, gives a single entry per CDR3 protein. The data contain about 24,000 distinct CDR3 sequences, approximately 35% of them seen just once; the ten biggest clones take up roughly two thirds. Germline V gene sequence: CDR1 MNHEY, CDR2 SVGAGI. The CDR3 is made up of 15 amino acids. V gave up 4 bases and J gave up 3 bases, with 10 bases separating them.

The chain combines TRBV6-5 with TRBJ2-6; D may match TRBD1 or TRBD2 (5 bases each). Source: PBMCs, taken before or after stereotactic body radiation therapy (not recorded which). This receptor was identified in a donor aged 50 or older with non-small cell lung cancer. The CDR3 reads CASSLWGSGANVLTL. In DNA, the CDR3 is TGTGCCAGCAGTTTATGGGGGAGTGGGGCCAACGTCCTGACTTTA.